The 20 T cell receptor beta chains below all came from one sample that was sequenced in a study of cytomegalovirus exposure and HLA in healthy donors. PCR amplification relied on 60 Vbeta primers (plus 13 Jbeta primers). The protocol was immunoSEQ multiplex PCR, while the TCRdb copy is restricted to in-frame clones and leaves out a portion. This sample's table has 80,000 to 100,000 clones. The specimen was PBMCs. These TCRs come from a man in his forties or fifties in good health and CMV-seronegative.

The gene calls are TRBV7-6 and TRBJ1-4, with 8 bases lining up with TRBD1. The length of the CDR3 is 19 residues. V shed 1 base and J 0 bases; nucleotides not matched to a gene: 10. CDR1 is SGHVS and CDR2 is FNYEAQ in the germline V gene. The CDR3 is CASSLEGGRGRATNEKLFF. DNA of the CDR3: TGTGCCAGCAGCTTAGAAGGGGGCAGGGGGCGAGCAACTAATGAAAAACTGTTTTTT.

This rearrangement joins TRBV30 to TRBJ2-1; 12 bases are shared with TRBD2. CDR1 is GTSNPN, CDR2 SVGIG, per germline (reference sequence). V lost 4 bases to trimming and J lost 5 bases; unmatched junction nucleotides: 6. This CDR3 is 15 amino acids long. The CDR3: CAWKRLAGVHNEQFF. The CDR3 DNA reads as TGTGCCTGGAAAAGACTAGCGGGGGTCCACAATGAGCAGTTCTTC.

The chain couples TRBV5-1 to TRBJ2-7; TRBD2 matches at 13 bases. Germline V gives CDR1 SGHRS, CDR2 YFSETQ. The CDR3 loop spans 15 amino acids. V dropped 4 bases and J dropped 7; count of bases not matched to a gene: 8. DNA for the CDR3: TGCGCCAGCAGCCTGGCACTAGCGGGGGGGCGAGAGCAGTACTTC. Residues: CASSLALAGGREQYF.

The chain combines TRBV10-1 with TRBJ2-1; 10 nucleotides line up with TRBD1. CDR3 length: 15 residues. Germline CDR1 reads WNHNN; CDR2 reads SYGVQD (reference sequence). V was pared by 8 bases and J by 4 bases, with 8 bases of the junction left unmatched. The CDR3 sequence: CASATGTGAYNEQFF. The CDR3 DNA reads as TGCGCCAGCGCGACCGGGACAGGGGCTTACAATGAGCAGTTCTTC.

The chain links TRBV27 to TRBJ2-7, with TRBD1 as a possible D gene (6 bases). The germline V gene has CDR1 MNHEY and CDR2 SMNVEV (reference sequence). The CDR3 runs to 14 residues. V was clipped by 1 base and J by 3 bases, with 10 bases between them. CDR3 in amino acids: CASSLFTGIYEQYF. DNA for the CDR3: TGTGCCAGCAGTTTATTTACAGGGATCTACGAGCAGTACTTC.

This chain connects TRBV14 to TRBJ2-1, with D unclear. CDR3 length: 11 residues. The germline V and J ends were trimmed by 2 bases and 9 bases, with 5 bases remaining between them. Germline CDR1 reads SGHDN; CDR2 reads FVKESK. This CDR3 is CASSQFLEQFF. In DNA form, the CDR3 reads TGTGCCAGCAGCCAATTTCTTGAGCAGTTCTTC.

The CDR3 region has the DNA TGTGCCAGCAGCTTAAGCTCTGAAGCTTTCTTT. This translates into CASSLSSEAFF. This chain joins TRBV7-9 and TRBJ1-1; D unresolved. The germline V gene encodes CDR1 SEHNR and CDR2 FQNEAQ (reference sequence). V was cut by 2 bases and J by 6 bases, with 4 bases left in between. This CDR3 is built from 11 residues.

The chain recombines TRBV7-2 with TRBJ2-1; D gene unclear. V lost 0 bases to trimming and J lost 10 bases, with 7 bases between them. CDR1 is SGHTA, CDR2 FQGNSA, per germline. CDR3 length: 12 amino acids. CDR3 bases: TGTGCCAGCAGCTTAGCCCAGAAGGAGCAGTTCTTC. It yields the protein CASSLAQKEQFF.

V gene TRBV18 combines with J gene TRBJ2-7; D might be TRBD2 (5 bases). Germline CDR1 and CDR2: KGHSH and LQKENI. This CDR3 has 13 amino acids. Trimming stripped 3 bases from V and 3 bases from J, with 9 bases between. This chain's CDR3 is CASSPSTSYEQYF. CDR3 DNA sequence: TGTGCCAGCTCACCGTCAACTAGCTACGAGCAGTACTTC. Looking up the rest from reference TRBV18 and TRBJ2-7 gives the full variable domain: NAGVMQNPRHLVRRRGQEARLRCSPMKGHSHVYWYRQLPEEGLKFMVYLQKENIIDESGMPKERFSAEFPKEGPSILRIQQVVRGDSAAYFCASSPSTSYEQYFGPGTRLTVT.

This sequence joins TRBV5-6 and TRBJ1-6; D gene ambiguous. The CDR3 consists of 17 residues. Germline values: CDR1 SGHDT, CDR2 YYEEEE. The V and J ends lost 0 bases and 8 bases respectively, with 18 bases between them. The CDR3 loop reads CASSLDRGNLGHSPLHF. The CDR3 coding sequence is TGTGCCAGCAGCTTGGATAGAGGGAACCTGGGTCATTCACCCCTCCACTTT.

The chain has TRBV4-1 and TRBJ2-1; TRBD1 matches at 12 bases. Germline CDR1 MGHRA, CDR2 YSYEKL. The CDR3 contains 15 residues. V shed 4 bases, J shed 8 bases, and the junction held 6 bases outside the gene matches. CDR3 sequence reads: CASSREGQGAYEQFF. The CDR3 DNA follows: TGCGCCAGCAGCCGAGAGGGACAGGGGGCTTATGAGCAGTTCTTC.

The V gene is TRBV5-6, the J gene TRBJ2-4, with D possibly TRBD2 on 7 matching bases. CDR1 is SGHDT and CDR2 is YYEEEE in the germline V gene. This CDR3 is built from 16 residues. Trimming took off 0 bases at V and 3 bases at J, with 13 bases between the two ends. The CDR3, as DNA: TGTGCCAGCAGCTTGGTTGGGGGGGCTGGCAAAAACATTCAGTACTTC. Translating gives CASSLVGGAGKNIQYF. Full variable domain (outside the CDR3, taken from reference TRBV5-6 and TRBJ2-4): DAGVTQSPTHLIKTRGQQVTLRCSPKSGHDTVSWYQQALGQGPQFIFQYYEEEERQRGNFPDRFSGHQFPNYSSELNVNALLLGDSALYLCASSLVGGAGKNIQYFGAGTRLSVL.

The chain couples TRBV28 to TRBJ1-2; D may be TRBD1 (6 bases). Looked up from germline, CDR1 is MDHEN and CDR2 is SYDVKM. The length of the CDR3 is 11 residues. The V and J ends lost 10 bases and 7 bases respectively, with 13 bases between them. CDR3 residues: CAIRAGVGYTF. CDR3 sequence (DNA): TGTGCCATCAGGGCAGGGGTTGGCTACACCTTC.

The rearrangement joins TRBV18 to TRBJ2-7, with no clear D. CDR1 is KGHSH, CDR2 LQKENI, per germline. Between the trimmed V and J ends, which lost 4 bases and 4 bases, there was a span of 11 bases. This CDR3 has 13 residues. CDR3 protein: CASSLSQEYEQYF. CDR3 coding DNA: TGTGCCAGCTCACTATCCCAGGAATACGAGCAGTACTTC.

J is TRBJ2-1 and V is TRBV7-9, with 7 bases aligning to TRBD1. This CDR3 is built from 11 residues. Looked up from germline, CDR1 is SEHNR and CDR2 is FQNEAQ (reference sequence). V gave up 5 bases and J gave up 13 bases; unmatched junction bases: 5. This CDR3 is CASSPGTVQFF. DNA for the CDR3: TGTGCCAGCAGCCCAGGGACAGTCCAGTTCTTC.

This sequence joins TRBV11-2 and TRBJ2-2, with 8 bases identical to TRBD2. Losses at the gene ends were 5 bases for V and 3 bases for J; bases not matched to a gene: 8. There are 16 residues in the CDR3. Germline CDR1 is SGHAT and CDR2 is FQNNGV. CDR3 nucleotide sequence: TGTGCCAGCAGCCCTCGTCCCGGGGGGGACACCGGGGAGCTGTTTTTT. As protein: CASSPRPGGDTGELFF.

The chain combines TRBV11-2 with TRBJ1-1; no clear D. Germline CDR1 and CDR2: SGHAT and FQNNGV. V dropped 1 base and J dropped 7 bases, with 7 bases sitting between them. There are 12 residues in the CDR3. In nucleotides, the CDR3 is TGTGCCAGCAGCTTAGCGGGATTTGAAGCTTTCTTT. Its protein is CASSLAGFEAFF.

V usage is TRBV5-1 and J usage is TRBJ1-1; no clear D. Germline V lookup: CDR1 SGHRS, CDR2 YFSETQ. V dropped 1 base and J dropped 4 bases, with 8 bases sitting between them. The length of the CDR3 is 13 residues. CDR3 protein: CASSLRGSTEAFF. CDR3 DNA sequence: TGCGCCAGCAGCTTGAGAGGGTCCACTGAAGCTTTCTTT.

The chain recombines TRBV27 with TRBJ1-2; 9 positions match TRBD1. V was pared by 0 bases and J by 1 base, with 6 bases of the junction left unmatched. This CDR3 has 17 residues. Germline-derived CDR1 and CDR2 are MNHEY and SMNVEV (reference sequence). CDR3 nucleotide sequence: TGTGCCAGCAGTTTATCTTGGTGGGACAGGGATAACTATGGCTACACCTTC. This translates into CASSLSWWDRDNYGYTF.

The chain joins TRBV18 to TRBJ1-1; 10 nucleotides align to TRBD1. V gave up 3 bases and J gave up 4 bases; unmatched junction bases: 8. The CDR3 spans 16 residues. Germline V gene sequence: CDR1 KGHSH, CDR2 LQKENI. CDR3 region: CASSPGQGLGATEAFF. The CDR3 DNA is TGTGCCAGCTCACCGGGACAGGGGCTAGGTGCCACTGAAGCTTTCTTT.